The 16 T cell receptor beta chains presented below share a single source sample, sequenced in a study of human T cells and chemical hapten exposure. TCRdb re-called the RACE reads with MiXCR, one entry per CDR3 protein. The repertoire has tens of thousands of distinct CDR3 sequences, around a tenth of them found once; the top ten carry around 1.5%. The time point: patch test 2, 6 weeks after DPC sensitization. As for treatment: therapeutic diphenylcyclopropenone sensitization with weekly scalp DPC. Sequences were derived from whole blood, sampled in connection with sensitization to the hapten diphenylcyclopropenone (DPC). These TCRs come from a man aged 18 to 30 with alopecia areata. Some clones in this sample may be carry-over from other donors' samples.

The genes are TRBV3-1 and TRBJ2-5; 7 bases fit TRBD1. V was clipped by 4 bases and J by 2 bases; unmatched bases: 16. This CDR3 region has 18 residues. The germline CDR1 and CDR2 sequences are LGHDT and YNNKEL (reference sequence). This chain's CDR3 is CASSPIRGFTGLQETQYF. As DNA, the CDR3 is TGTGCCAGCAGCCCCATCAGGGGGTTTACAGGACTTCAAGAGACCCAGTACTTC.

Details on this clonotype: The junction and the germline gene differ at one end; a read error may be behind it. The chain carries TRBV28 and TRBJ2-5, with 11 bases aligning to TRBD1. The CDR3 runs to 16 residues. The germline CDR1 and CDR2 sequences are MDHEN and SYDVKM. CDR3 residues: CVSSTQDRGQEETQYF. CDR3 DNA: TGTGTCAGCAGTACCCAGGACAGGGGGCAGGAGGAGACCCAGTACTTC.

This clonotype was observed once. The genes are TRBV12-3 or TRBV12-4 and TRBJ2-5; D is uncertain. The CDR3 length is 14 residues. The ends were cut back, 4 bases at V and 9 bases at J, with 18 bases in the middle. This CDR3 reads CASSSTRAQSAQYF. CDR3 in DNA: TGTGCCAGCAGTTCCACCCGGGCCCAATCGGCCCAGTACTTC.

There are many counts of this clonotype. The germline gene is not matched at one end of the junction; a read error may be the cause. The chain links TRBV7-3 to TRBJ2-2, with D perhaps TRBD1 (5 bases). Looked up from germline, CDR1 is SGHTA and CDR2 is FQGTGA. The CDR3 contains 15 residues. The CDR3 nucleotides read TGTGCCAGCAGCATAACAGGAACGAACACCGGGGAGCTGTTTTTT. It translates to CASSITGTNTGELFF. Drawing the rest from reference TRBV7-3 and TRBJ2-2, the complete variable domain is GAGVSQTPSNKVTEKGKYVELRCDPISGHTALYWYRQSLGQGPEFLIYFQGTGAADDSGLPNDRFFAVRPEGSVSTLKIQRTERGDSAVYLCASSITGTNTGELFFGEGSRLTVL.

The rearrangement uses TRBV30 and TRBJ1-5; D may be TRBD1 (5 bases). V lost 3 bases and J lost 4, with 16 bases in between. This CDR3 is 15 amino acids long. CDR1 and CDR2 (germline): GTSNPN, SVGIG (reference sequence). CDR3 sequence reads: CAWSVLRDLNQPQHF. The CDR3 region has the DNA TGTGCCTGGAGCGTACTCCGGGACCTAAATCAGCCCCAGCATTTT.

This clonotype occurred many times. The chain has TRBV7-6 and TRBJ2-5, with 7 bases identical to TRBD1. Germline V lookup: CDR1 SGHVS, CDR2 FNYEAQ. The CDR3 runs to 13 residues. After removal of 2 bases from V and 4 bases from J, the junction contained 1 base not matched to a gene. The CDR3 is CASSLRGRETQYF. The CDR3 DNA follows: TGTGCCAGCAGCTTAAGGGGGCGAGAGACCCAGTACTTC. Full variable domain (rest looked up from reference TRBV7-6 and TRBJ2-5): GAGVSQSPRYKVTKRGQDVALRCDPISGHVSLYWYRQALGQGPEFLTYFNYEAQQDKSGLPNDRFSAERPEGSISTLTIQRTEQRDSAMYRCASSLRGRETQYFGPGTRLLVL.

The V call is TRBV2, the J call TRBJ2-7; D uncertain. This CDR3 is 10 amino acids long. V was pared by 10 bases and J by 4 bases, with 8 bases between. The germline V gene encodes CDR1 SNHLY and CDR2 FYNNEI. CDR3 DNA: TGTGCCACCGGATTATACGAGCAGTACGTC. Residues: CATGLYEQYV.

This clonotype was counted ten times or more. The rearrangement joins TRBV7-6 to TRBJ2-7; 9 positions agree with TRBD1. This CDR3 is 13 amino acids long. The germline CDR1 and CDR2 sequences are SGHVS and FNYEAQ. V trimming: 5 bases; J trimming: 7 bases; junction bases outside the gene matches: 6. The CDR3 sequence: CASSPGTGIEQYF. For the CDR3, the DNA is TGTGCCAGCAGCCCCGGGACAGGGATTGAGCAGTACTTC. The full variable domain, in which reference TRBV7-6 and TRBJ2-7 provide the parts outside the CDR3, is GAGVSQSPRYKVTKRGQDVALRCDPISGHVSLYWYRQALGQGPEFLTYFNYEAQQDKSGLPNDRFSAERPEGSISTLTIQRTEQRDSAMYRCASSPGTGIEQYFGPGTRLTVT.

The V call is TRBV6-2 or TRBV6-3, the J call TRBJ1-5, with a possible D match to TRBD1 (5 bases). In germline, CDR1 is MNHEY, CDR2 SVGEGT. Trimming removed 6 bases at V and 3 bases at J, with 9 bases between. This CDR3 region has 13 residues. The CDR3: CASRPQVNQPQHF. CDR3 sequence (DNA): TGTGCCAGCAGACCACAGGTCAATCAGCCCCAGCATTTT.

This clonotype has a handful of counts. The CDR3: CASTFQETQYF. CDR3 sequence (DNA): TGCGCCAGCACGTTTCAAGAGACCCAGTACTTC. This chain connects TRBV10-2 to TRBJ2-5; D call uncertain. With 7 bases removed from V and 2 bases from J, the gap between germline ends came to 5 bases. Per germline, CDR1 WSHSY and CDR2 SAAADI. The CDR3 is made up of 11 amino acids.

This clonotype was seen a handful of times. The chain uses TRBV6-1 and TRBJ2-7, with D tentatively TRBD2 (5 bases). The CDR3 extends over 11 amino acids. Germline V lookup: CDR1 MNHNS, CDR2 SASEGT. V lost 6 bases and J 7 bases, leaving 10 bases between the germline ends. The CDR3 is CASREPGEQYV. The CDR3 DNA reads TGTGCCAGCAGGGAGCCGGGGGAGCAGTACGTC.

The chain links TRBV6-2 or TRBV6-3 to TRBJ2-1, with TRBD1 as a possible D gene (6 bases). This CDR3 has 15 amino acids. The V gene's germline CDR1 is MNHEY and CDR2 SVGEGT. V lost 4 bases and J lost 5, with 15 bases in between. DNA of the CDR3: TGTGCCAGCAGTTTAACAGGGATGGGAGACAATGAGCAGTTCTTC. Its translation is CASSLTGMGDNEQFF.

The chain links TRBV4-1 to TRBJ1-1; TRBD1 is a possible D gene (6 bases). Germline assignment: CDR1 MGHRA and CDR2 YSYEKL. Trimming took off 6 bases at V and 4 bases at J, with 24 bases between the two ends. This CDR3 is built from 17 residues. CDR3 residues: CASRTGPFTARGTEAFF. Written as DNA, the CDR3 is TGCGCCAGCAGGACAGGCCCCTTCACAGCCCGGGGCACTGAAGCTTTCTTT.

This clonotype showed up just a few times. The rearrangement joins TRBV5-1 to TRBJ1-1; the match to TRBD1 covers 7 bases. Germline-derived CDR1 and CDR2 are SGHRS and YFSETQ. The length of the CDR3 is 15 residues. The junction had 10 bases not matched to a gene; V was cut back by 2 bases and J by 6 bases. CDR3 region: CASSFNLGQQSEAFF. DNA of the CDR3: TGCGCCAGCAGCTTTAACCTGGGACAGCAGTCTGAAGCTTTCTTT.

This clonotype was seen ten or more times. This sequence joins TRBV28 and TRBJ2-7, with 11 bases identical to TRBD2. CDR3 size: 14 residues. The V and J ends lost 3 bases and 5 bases, in that order; junction bases with no gene match: 3. Germline assignment: CDR1 MDHEN and CDR2 SYDVKM. The CDR3 reads CASSLLAGGDEQYV. The CDR3, as DNA: TGTGCCAGCAGTTTGCTAGCGGGGGGCGACGAGCAGTACGTC.

V usage is TRBV7-2 and J usage is TRBJ2-5; maybe TRBD2 (6 bases). The CDR3 is 12 amino acids. The V gene's germline CDR1 is SGHTA and CDR2 FQGNSA. Trimming took off 3 bases at V and 10 bases at J, with 12 bases between the two ends. DNA of the CDR3: TGTGCCAGCAGCTTGCAAAGGAGGGACCAGTACTTC. Amino acids: CASSLQRRDQYF.